These 10 T cell receptor beta chains share one sample of origin, sequenced in a study of shared clonotypes between healthy human individuals. Generated by immunoSEQ multiplex PCR, the TCRdb table keeps only in-frame clones and is missing some. The sample holds around 2.5 million clones, over 85% seen once. Sequenced material: naive CD4+ T cells from PBMCs. Subset specified: CD45RA+ positively selected. Receptor source: a man between 18 and 35 years old in good health. Some clones in this sample may be carry-over from other donors' samples.

The rearrangement uses TRBV27 and TRBJ2-7; TRBD2 agrees at 7 bases. The CDR3 covers 14 residues. Germline V CDR1 and CDR2: MNHEY, SMNVEV (reference sequence). The junction had 7 bases not matched to a gene; V was cut back by 5 bases and J by 3 bases. Here the CDR3 reads CASSRDGGIYEQYF. In DNA form, the CDR3 reads TGTGCCAGCAGTCGAGACGGGGGGATCTACGAGCAGTACTTC.

Concerning this clone itself: Other DNA sequences of this sample code for an identical CDR3. This chain connects TRBV28 to TRBJ2-7; TRBD1 matches at 10 bases. The J segment lost 3 bases and the V segment lost 6 bases, leaving 5 bases of the junction unmatched. From germline, CDR1 is MDHEN and CDR2 SYDVKM. There are 14 residues in the CDR3. The CDR3, as DNA: TGTGCCAGCAGCTGGGACAGGGGCTTCTACGAGCAGTACTTC. This translates into CASSWDRGFYEQYF.

The J gene is TRBJ2-2, the V gene TRBV7-3; D is possibly TRBD1 (5 bases). Germline V gene sequence: CDR1 SGHTA, CDR2 FQGTGA. V was cut by 3 bases and J by 8 bases, with 10 bases left in between. CDR3 length equals 13 residues. The chain's CDR3 is CASSFLRGGELFF. The CDR3 bases are TGTGCCAGCAGCTTCCTAAGGGGAGGGGAGCTGTTTTTT.

This chain links TRBV2 with TRBJ2-2; the D gene is possibly TRBD2 (6 bases). V lost 6 bases and J 5 bases, leaving 13 bases between the germline ends. This CDR3 comprises 14 residues. Per germline, CDR1 SNHLY and CDR2 FYNNEI. CDR3 residues: CASRGDSKTGELFF. As DNA, the CDR3 is TGTGCCAGCAGAGGGGACTCTAAAACCGGGGAGCTGTTTTTT.

This chain joins TRBV4-3 and TRBJ2-1, with D possibly being TRBD1 (6 bases). V dropped 1 base and J dropped 2 bases, with 15 bases sitting between them. This CDR3 has 17 amino acids. The germline V gene encodes CDR1 LGHNA and CDR2 YSLEER. CDR3: CASSQGLGGVPYNEQFF. DNA of the CDR3: TGCGCCAGCAGCCAAGGTCTAGGGGGAGTGCCCTACAATGAGCAGTTCTTC.

Points on this clone: The same CDR3 is also encoded by other DNA sequences in this sample. The rearrangement joins TRBV7-3 to TRBJ2-1, with D hard to call. Trimming left V 2 bases short and J 7 bases short, with 6 bases between. Germline CDR1 and CDR2: SGHTA and FQGTGA. The CDR3 is 12 amino acids. This CDR3 reads CASSLGRNEQFF. In DNA form, the CDR3 reads TGTGCCAGCAGCTTAGGGCGGAATGAGCAGTTCTTC.

Of note for this clone: Compared with germline, one end of the junction differs, possibly owing to a read error. V is TRBV19 and J is TRBJ2-2, with TRBD1 as a possible D gene (6 bases). The CDR3 runs to 14 residues. Germline V gene sequence: CDR1 LNHDA, CDR2 SQIVND (reference sequence). The CDR3 coding sequence is TGTGCCAGTAGTATCGGACAGAACCCCGGGGAGCTGTTTTTT. This gives the protein CASSIGQNPGELFF.

The chain has TRBV2 and TRBJ1-5; D call uncertain. Germline V gene sequence: CDR1 SNHLY, CDR2 FYNNEI. CDR3 size: 14 residues. Trimming stripped 3 bases from V and 0 bases from J, with 6 bases between. The CDR3 here is CASSDQVSNQPQHF. In DNA form, the CDR3 reads TGTGCCAGCAGTGACCAGGTTAGCAATCAGCCCCAGCATTTT.

This rearrangement joins TRBV15 to TRBJ2-7; no definite D call. Germline CDR1 reads LNHNV; CDR2 reads YYDKDF (reference sequence). V shed 0 bases and J shed 4 bases, with 10 bases lying between them. This CDR3 comprises 14 residues. CDR3 DNA: TGTGCCACCAGCAGAGATGTCGGCACGTACGAGCAGTACTTC. Translation gives CATSRDVGTYEQYF.

V is TRBV28 and J is TRBJ1-1; 8 nucleotides line up with TRBD1. With V trimmed by 7 bases and J by 10 bases, 11 bases remained unmatched. There are 13 residues in the CDR3. Germline CDR1 reads MDHEN; CDR2 reads SYDVKM. CDR3 in amino acids: CASTTQGGIGAFF. CDR3 DNA: TGTGCCAGCACCACACAGGGGGGAATTGGAGCTTTCTTT.